The sequence of this T cell receptor beta chain was determined in a study of cytomegalovirus exposure and HLA in healthy donors. Points from the study as a whole: Productive rates of about 87% or about 30% were seen for most TCR beta V segments in an earlier analysis. Most of the CMV-associated TCR beta chains (in a later analysis) appeared to be HLA-restricted.

Turning to this clone: What it binds is unknown.

A multiplex PCR was run with 60 Vbeta primers and 13 Jbeta primers. Libraries were prepared by immunoSEQ multiplex PCR; TCRdb keeps only in-frame clonotypes and omits some of them. The sample carries 100,000 to 150,000 clones, roughly 80% recorded once. Germline values: CDR1 MNHNY, CDR2 SVGAGI (reference sequence). CDR3 length: 15 amino acids. Trimming left V 6 bases short and J 4 bases short, with 15 bases between. Source material: PBMCs. The sequence came from a woman in her thirties or forties in good health and CMV-seronegative. The V call is TRBV6-6, the J call TRBJ2-2; tentative D call: TRBD1 (6 bases). CDR3 sequence: CASSIQGRGTGELFF. In nucleotides, the CDR3 is TGTGCCAGCAGCATACAGGGTAGGGGCACCGGGGAGCTGTTTTTT.